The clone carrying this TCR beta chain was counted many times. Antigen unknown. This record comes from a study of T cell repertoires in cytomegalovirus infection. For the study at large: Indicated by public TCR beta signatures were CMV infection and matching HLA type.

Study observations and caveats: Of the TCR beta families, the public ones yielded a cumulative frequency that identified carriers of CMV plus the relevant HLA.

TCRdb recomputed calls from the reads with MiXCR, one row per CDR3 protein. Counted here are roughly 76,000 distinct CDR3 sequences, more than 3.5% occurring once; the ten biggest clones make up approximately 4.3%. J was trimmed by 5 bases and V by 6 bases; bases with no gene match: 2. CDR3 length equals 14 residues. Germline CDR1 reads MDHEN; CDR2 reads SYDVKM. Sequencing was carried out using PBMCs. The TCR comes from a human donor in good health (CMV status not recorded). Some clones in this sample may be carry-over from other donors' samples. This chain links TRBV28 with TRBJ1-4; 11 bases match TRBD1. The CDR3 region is CASRRTGGNEKLFF. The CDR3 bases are TGTGCCAGCAGGCGGACAGGGGGCAATGAAAAACTGTTTTTT.